The clone carrying this T cell receptor (beta chain) was found once. Its antigen is unknown. The assay was immunoSEQ multiplex PCR, and TCRdb's table has in-frame clones only and misses some. The sample shows approximately 4,900 clones, 92% of them seen only once. These data are taken from a study of stem cell transplantation in POMP-related autoinflammatory disease. Study information: Through one year post-transplant, neutrophils and platelets were 100% of graft donor origin. Overall study findings and caveats: In PRAID patients, the number of distinct TRB V-J gene pairings was restricted.

PRAID featured immunodeficiency plus autoinflammation. V lost 6 bases, J lost 5 bases, and 5 bases stayed unmatched. The germline gives CDR1 MGHRA, CDR2 YSYEKL. CDR3 length equals 15 residues. The V call is TRBV4-1, the J call TRBJ1-5, with 12 bases aligning to TRBD1. This specimen was CD8+ T cells from PBMCs, taken after stem cell transplantation. The TCR was taken from a human patient with POMP-related autoinflammation and immune dysregulation (PRAID). The graft donor may account for some of the T cells. The CDR3 DNA sequence: TGCGCCAGCAGTTTCGGGACAGGGGGCGATCAGCCCCAGCATTTT. It yields the protein CASSFGTGGDQPQHF.